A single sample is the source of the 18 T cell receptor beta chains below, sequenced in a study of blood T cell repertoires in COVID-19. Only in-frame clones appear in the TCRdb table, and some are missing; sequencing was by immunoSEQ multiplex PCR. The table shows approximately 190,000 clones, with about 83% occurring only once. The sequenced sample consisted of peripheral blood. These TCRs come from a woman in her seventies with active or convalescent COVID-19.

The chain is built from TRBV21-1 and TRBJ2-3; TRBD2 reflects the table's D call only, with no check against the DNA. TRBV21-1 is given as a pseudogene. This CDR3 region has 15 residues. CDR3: CASSTASGDTDTQYF. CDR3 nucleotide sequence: TGTGCCAGCAGCACCGCTAGCGGAGACACAGATACGCAGTATTTT.

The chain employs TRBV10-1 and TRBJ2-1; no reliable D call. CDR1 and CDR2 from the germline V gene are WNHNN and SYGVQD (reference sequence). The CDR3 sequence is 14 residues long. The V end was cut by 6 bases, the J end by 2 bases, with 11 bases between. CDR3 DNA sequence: TGCGCCAGCAGGCCGGAGCACCCCTACAATGAGCAGTTCTTC. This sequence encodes CASRPEHPYNEQFF.

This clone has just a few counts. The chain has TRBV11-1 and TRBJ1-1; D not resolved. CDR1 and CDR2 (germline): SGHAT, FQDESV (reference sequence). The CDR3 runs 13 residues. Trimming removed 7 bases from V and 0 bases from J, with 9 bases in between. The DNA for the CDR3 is TGTGCCAGCAAGGACTACATGAACACTGAAGCTTTCTTT. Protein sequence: CASKDYMNTEAFF.

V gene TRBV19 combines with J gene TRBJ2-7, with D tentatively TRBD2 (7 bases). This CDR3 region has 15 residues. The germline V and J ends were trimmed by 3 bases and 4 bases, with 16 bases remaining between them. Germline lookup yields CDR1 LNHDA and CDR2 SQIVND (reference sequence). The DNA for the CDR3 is TGTGCCAGTAGTATTCAGGGGTCTAGCGGATACGAGCAGTACTTC. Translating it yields CASSIQGSSGYEQYF.

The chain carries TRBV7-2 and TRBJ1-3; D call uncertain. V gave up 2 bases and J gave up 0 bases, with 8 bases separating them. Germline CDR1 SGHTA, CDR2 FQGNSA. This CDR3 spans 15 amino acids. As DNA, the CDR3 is TGTGCCAGCAGCTTAAGTCTACTCTCTGGAAACACCATATATTTT. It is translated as CASSLSLLSGNTIYF.

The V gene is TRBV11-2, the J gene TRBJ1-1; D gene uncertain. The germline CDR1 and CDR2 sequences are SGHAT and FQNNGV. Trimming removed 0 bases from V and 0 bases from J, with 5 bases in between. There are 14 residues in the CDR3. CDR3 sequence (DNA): TGTGCCAGCAGCTTAGAACTAATGAACACTGAAGCTTTCTTT. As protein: CASSLELMNTEAFF.

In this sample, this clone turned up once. The CDR3 spells CATHRGGGETQYF. DNA for the CDR3: TGTGCCACACACCGGGGGGGTGGAGAGACCCAGTACTTC. The rearrangement joins TRBV6-5 to TRBJ2-5; 8 bases match TRBD2. The CDR3 is 13 amino acids. V lost 10 bases and J lost 4; bases outside the gene matches: 8. CDR1 is MNHEY and CDR2 is SVGAGI in the germline V gene.

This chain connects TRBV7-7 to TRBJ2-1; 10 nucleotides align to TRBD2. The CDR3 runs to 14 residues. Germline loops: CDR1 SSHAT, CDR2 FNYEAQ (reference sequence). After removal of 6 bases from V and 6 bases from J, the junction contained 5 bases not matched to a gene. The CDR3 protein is CASSPGTSANEQFF. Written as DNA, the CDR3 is TGTGCCAGCAGTCCCGGGACTAGCGCCAATGAGCAGTTCTTC.

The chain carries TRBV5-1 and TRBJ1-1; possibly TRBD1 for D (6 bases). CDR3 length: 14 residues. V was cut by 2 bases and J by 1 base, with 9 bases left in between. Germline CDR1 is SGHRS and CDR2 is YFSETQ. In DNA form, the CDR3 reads TGCGCCAGCAGCTTTACAGGGTCGAACACTGAAGCTTTCTTT. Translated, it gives CASSFTGSNTEAFF.

This chain's CDR3 is CASSQDQGTEAFF. Here the CDR3 DNA reads TGTGCCAGCAGCCAAGATCAGGGCACTGAAGCTTTCTTT. The V gene is TRBV14, the J gene TRBJ1-1; tentative D call: TRBD1 (5 bases). The germline V gene has CDR1 SGHDN and CDR2 FVKESK. Trimming pared 0 bases from V and 4 bases from J, leaving 6 bases between. The CDR3 is 13 residues long.

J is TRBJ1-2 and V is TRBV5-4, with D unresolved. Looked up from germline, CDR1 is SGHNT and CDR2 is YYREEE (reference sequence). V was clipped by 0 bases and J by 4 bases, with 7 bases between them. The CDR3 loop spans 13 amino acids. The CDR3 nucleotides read TGTGCCAGCAGCTTGGAAACGGTCTATGGCTACACCTTC. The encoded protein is CASSLETVYGYTF.

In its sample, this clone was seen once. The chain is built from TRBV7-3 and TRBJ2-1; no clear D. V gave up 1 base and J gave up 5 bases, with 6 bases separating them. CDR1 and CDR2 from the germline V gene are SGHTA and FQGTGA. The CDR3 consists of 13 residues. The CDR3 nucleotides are TGTGCCAGCAGCTTAATAGCCCACAATGAGCAGTTCTTC. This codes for CASSLIAHNEQFF.

CDR3 in amino acids: CASSPTGRSNQPQHF. The DNA for the CDR3 is TGTGCCAGCAGCCCGACAGGGAGGAGCAATCAGCCCCAGCATTTT. The chain employs TRBV2 and TRBJ1-5, with 7 nucleotides matching TRBD1. V was pared by 6 bases and J by 1 base, with 6 bases of the junction left unmatched. Germline V gene lookup returns CDR1 SNHLY and CDR2 FYNNEI. There are 15 residues in the CDR3.

Here the CDR3 reads CASSLRPGTSGIPPTQYF. The CDR3 DNA follows: TGTGCCAGCAGTTTACGTCCCGGGACTAGCGGGATTCCTCCTACGCAGTATTTT. V gene TRBV28 combines with J gene TRBJ2-3, with 13 bases fitting TRBD2. The CDR3 totals 18 residues. CDR1 is MDHEN and CDR2 is SYDVKM in the germline V gene. V gave up 2 bases and J gave up 8 bases; unmatched junction bases: 13.

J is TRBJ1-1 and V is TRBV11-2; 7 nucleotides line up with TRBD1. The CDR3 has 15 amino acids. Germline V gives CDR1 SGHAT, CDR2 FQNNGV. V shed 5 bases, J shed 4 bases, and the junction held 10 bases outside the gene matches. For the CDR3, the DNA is TGTGCCAGCAGCCCTACAGGGGCGACTAGCACTGAAGCTTTCTTT. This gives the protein CASSPTGATSTEAFF.

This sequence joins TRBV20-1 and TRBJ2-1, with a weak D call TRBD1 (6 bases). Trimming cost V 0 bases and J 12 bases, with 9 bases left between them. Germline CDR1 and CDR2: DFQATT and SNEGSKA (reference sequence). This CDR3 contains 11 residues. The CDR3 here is CSAREQGGQFF. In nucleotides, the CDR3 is TGCAGTGCTAGAGAACAAGGGGGGCAGTTCTTC.

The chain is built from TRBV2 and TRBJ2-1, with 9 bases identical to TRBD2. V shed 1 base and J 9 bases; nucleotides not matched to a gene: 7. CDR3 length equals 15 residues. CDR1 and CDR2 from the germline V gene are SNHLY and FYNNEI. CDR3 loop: CASSEEAGGGGEQFF. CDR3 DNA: TGTGCCAGCAGTGAAGAGGCGGGAGGGGGAGGTGAGCAGTTCTTC.

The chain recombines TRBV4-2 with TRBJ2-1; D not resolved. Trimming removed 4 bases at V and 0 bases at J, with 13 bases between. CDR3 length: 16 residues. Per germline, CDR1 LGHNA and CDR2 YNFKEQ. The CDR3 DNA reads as TGTGCCAGCAGCCGATGGGCCCGCAGCTCCTACAATGAGCAGTTCTTC. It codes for CASSRWARSSYNEQFF.